These T cell receptor beta chains were read from a single sample in a study of T-cell reconstitution after alpha-beta-depleted transplantation in children. Using its own MiXCR run on the PCR reads, TCRdb lists one record per CDR3 protein. The sample consists of about a million distinct CDR3 sequences, roughly 31% of them appearing once. Sequencing was performed on PBMCs, mostly from graft donor cells, taken 360 days after TCRalphabeta/CD19-depleted stem cell transplant. Receptor source: a boy in the first two years of life who had a stem cell transplant for SCID, so the T cells may come from the graft donor. Each CDR3 is given with its conserved first and last residue. D genes are given only for firm matches. Clone size is not always given. Where it is, it says once, few, many or a class for expanded clones.

abundance: few; d_gene: NA; v_gene: TRBV24-1; j_gene: TRBJ2-3; CDR3aa: CATSDLWRTDTQYF; CDR3nt: TGTGCCACCAGTGATTTGTGGCGCACAGATACGCAGTATTTT
abundance: few; d_gene: TRBD2; v_gene: TRBV5-1; j_gene: TRBJ2-3; CDR3aa: CASSLLLAGGQWSTDTQYF; CDR3nt: TGCGCCAGCAGCTTGTTGCTAGCGGGGGGGCAGTGGAGCACAGATACGCAGTATTTT
abundance: NA; d_gene: TRBD1; v_gene: TRBV5-1; j_gene: TRBJ1-2; CDR3aa: CASSWGPGTGGGYTF; CDR3nt: TGCGCCAGCAGCTGGGGCCCCGGGACAGGGGGCGGCTACACCTTC
abundance: NA; d_gene: TRBD1; v_gene: TRBV2; j_gene: TRBJ1-2; CDR3aa: CASSGTGTGSSYVGYTF; CDR3nt: TGTGCCAGCAGTGGTACCGGGACAGGGTCTTCCTATGTTGGCTACACCTTC
abundance: few; d_gene: TRBD2; v_gene: TRBV20-1; j_gene: TRBJ2-5; CDR3aa: CSASGSGGAETQYF; CDR3nt: TGCAGTGCTAGTGGTAGCGGGGGGGCGGAGACCCAGTACTTC
abundance: few; d_gene: TRBD2; v_gene: TRBV12-3/TRBV12-4; j_gene: TRBJ2-1; CDR3aa: CASSQSGGAGYEQFF; CDR3nt: TGTGCCAGCAGTCAAAGCGGGGGGGCCGGCTATGAGCAGTTCTTC
abundance: few; d_gene: NA; v_gene: TRBV7-9; j_gene: TRBJ2-1; CDR3aa: CASSASAAYNEQFF; CDR3nt: TGTGCCAGCAGCGCTAGCGCGGCCTACAATGAGCAGTTCTTC
abundance: NA; d_gene: NA; v_gene: TRBV5-6; j_gene: TRBJ1-1; CDR3aa: CASSFLRTDMNTEAFF; CDR3nt: TGTGCCAGCAGCTTCTTAAGGACAGATATGAACACTGAAGCTTTCTTT
abundance: many; d_gene: TRBD2; v_gene: TRBV4-1; j_gene: TRBJ2-1; CDR3aa: CASSQDSLAGADEQFF; CDR3nt: TGCGCCAGCAGCCAAGATTCACTAGCGGGGGCGGATGAGCAGTTCTTC
abundance: NA; d_gene: TRBD2; v_gene: TRBV7-2; j_gene: TRBJ2-7; CDR3aa: CASSLLAGREQYF; CDR3nt: TGTGCCAGCAGCTTACTAGCGGGGCGGGAGCAGTACTTC
abundance: NA; d_gene: NA; v_gene: TRBV3-1; j_gene: TRBJ1-2; CDR3aa: CASSPREGAKGYTF; CDR3nt: TGTGCCAGCAGCCCCCGGGAAGGGGCGAAAGGCTACACCTTC
abundance: NA; d_gene: NA; v_gene: TRBV20-1; j_gene: TRBJ2-5; CDR3aa: CSAPRGPQETQYF; CDR3nt: TGCAGTGCCCCACGGGGACCACAAGAGACCCAGTACTTC
abundance: NA; d_gene: TRBD1; v_gene: TRBV6-5; j_gene: TRBJ1-2; CDR3aa: CASSYSDRVYYGYTF; CDR3nt: TGTGCCAGCAGTTACTCCGACAGGGTCTACTATGGCTACACCTTC
abundance: NA; d_gene: TRBD1; v_gene: TRBV7-2; j_gene: TRBJ2-1; CDR3aa: CASNSRGQGSNEQFF; CDR3nt: TGTGCCAGCAATAGCCGAGGACAGGGCTCAAATGAGCAGTTCTTC
abundance: few; d_gene: NA; v_gene: TRBV10-3; j_gene: TRBJ2-5; CDR3aa: CAITPGANQETQYF; CDR3nt: TGTGCCATCACTCCGGGCGCAAACCAAGAGACCCAGTACTTC
abundance: NA; d_gene: NA; v_gene: TRBV15; j_gene: TRBJ2-5; CDR3aa: CATSRAGTGTMKTQYF; CDR3nt: TGTGCCACCAGCAGAGCCGGTACCGGGACAATGAAGACCCAGTACTTC
abundance: few; d_gene: NA; v_gene: TRBV4-2; j_gene: TRBJ1-1; CDR3aa: CASSQDMGGPNTEAFF; CDR3nt: TGTGCCAGCAGCCAAGATATGGGGGGCCCGAACACTGAAGCTTTCTTT
abundance: few; d_gene: TRBD1; v_gene: TRBV20-1; j_gene: TRBJ1-1; CDR3aa: CSHQGQAMNTEAFF; CDR3nt: TGCAGTCACCAGGGACAGGCCATGAACACTGAAGCTTTCTTT
abundance: many; d_gene: NA; v_gene: TRBV5-6; j_gene: TRBJ2-2; CDR3aa: CASSLGADANTGELFF; CDR3nt: TGTGCCAGCAGCTTGGGAGCGGACGCGAACACCGGGGAGCTGTTTTTT
abundance: NA; d_gene: TRBD1; v_gene: TRBV20-1; j_gene: TRBJ2-1; CDR3aa: CSARFPGQGAFNEQFF; CDR3nt: TGCAGTGCTAGGTTCCCGGGACAGGGGGCGTTCAATGAGCAGTTCTTC
abundance: NA; d_gene: NA; v_gene: TRBV4-1; j_gene: TRBJ1-2; CDR3aa: CASSQGSRVSVAYGYTF; CDR3nt: TGCGCCAGCAGCCAAGGTTCCAGGGTTTCCGTGGCCTATGGCTACACCTTC
abundance: NA; d_gene: NA; v_gene: TRBV20-1; j_gene: TRBJ1-1; CDR3aa: CSASGGREAFF; CDR3nt: TGCAGTGCTAGTGGGGGCCGTGAAGCTTTCTTT
abundance: NA; d_gene: NA; v_gene: TRBV4-1; j_gene: TRBJ1-1; CDR3aa: CASSQAGPLNTEAFF; CDR3nt: TGCGCCAGCAGCCAGGCCGGGCCGTTGAACACTGAAGCTTTCTTT
abundance: NA; d_gene: NA; v_gene: TRBV5-1; j_gene: TRBJ2-6; CDR3aa: CASSLSGRTSGANVLTF; CDR3nt: TGCGCCAGCAGCTTGAGCGGGCGGACCTCTGGGGCCAACGTCCTGACTTTC
abundance: NA; d_gene: NA; v_gene: TRBV5-1; j_gene: TRBJ2-5; CDR3aa: CASSLQDIQETQYF; CDR3nt: TGCGCCAGCAGCTTACAGGACATACAAGAGACCCAGTACTTC
abundance: once; d_gene: TRBD1; v_gene: TRBV20-1; j_gene: TRBJ1-6; CDR3aa: CSARPSDRDNSPLHF; CDR3nt: TGCAGTGCTAGACCCTCAGACAGGGATAATTCACCCCTCCACTTT
abundance: NA; d_gene: NA; v_gene: TRBV11-2; j_gene: TRBJ1-3; CDR3aa: CASSTRRTSSGNTIYF; CDR3nt: TGTGCCAGCAGCACCCGACGGACGAGCTCTGGAAACACCATATATTTT
abundance: NA; d_gene: TRBD2; v_gene: TRBV7-2; j_gene: TRBJ2-1; CDR3aa: CASSFQRGYNEQFF; CDR3nt: TGTGCCAGCAGCTTCCAGCGGGGCTACAATGAGCAGTTCTTC
abundance: NA; d_gene: TRBD1; v_gene: TRBV7-9; j_gene: TRBJ2-1; CDR3aa: CASRTGTGEGNEQFF; CDR3nt: TGTGCCAGCAGGACCGGGACAGGGGAAGGCAATGAGCAGTTCTTC
abundance: NA; d_gene: NA; v_gene: TRBV28; j_gene: TRBJ1-2; CDR3aa: CASTPVGRDYGYTF; CDR3nt: TGTGCCAGCACTCCCGTCGGAAGGGACTATGGCTACACCTTC
abundance: few; d_gene: NA; v_gene: TRBV5-4; j_gene: TRBJ1-1; CDR3aa: CASSSYLVSGTEAFF; CDR3nt: TGTGCCAGCAGCTCATACTTAGTAAGCGGAACTGAAGCTTTCTTT
abundance: few; d_gene: TRBD1; v_gene: TRBV5-1; j_gene: TRBJ1-1; CDR3aa: CASSGTGGPEAFF; CDR3nt: TGCGCCAGCAGCGGGACAGGAGGGCCTGAAGCTTTCTTT
abundance: few; d_gene: NA; v_gene: TRBV12-3/TRBV12-4; j_gene: TRBJ1-1; CDR3aa: CASSPDRTEAFF; CDR3nt: TGTGCCAGCAGCCCTGACAGGACTGAAGCTTTCTTT
abundance: many; d_gene: NA; v_gene: TRBV6-5; j_gene: TRBJ2-2; CDR3aa: CASSYSGNTGELFF; CDR3nt: TGTGCCAGCAGTTACTCGGGTAATACCGGGGAGCTGTTTTTT
abundance: NA; d_gene: NA; v_gene: TRBV7-9; j_gene: TRBJ2-1; CDR3aa: CAAERFPYNEQFF; CDR3nt: TGTGCCGCTGAAAGGTTCCCCTACAATGAGCAGTTCTTC
abundance: once; d_gene: NA; v_gene: TRBV6-5; j_gene: TRBJ1-1; CDR3aa: CASRDLSEAFF; CDR3nt: TGTGCCAGCAGAGATTTATCTGAAGCTTTCTTT
abundance: few; d_gene: TRBD1; v_gene: TRBV4-2; j_gene: TRBJ2-1; CDR3aa: CASSLLPTGDEQFF; CDR3nt: TGTGCCAGCAGCCTCTTACCGACAGGGGACGAGCAGTTCTTC
abundance: NA; d_gene: NA; v_gene: TRBV9; j_gene: TRBJ2-7; CDR3aa: CASSVEVGGPTAYEQYF; CDR3nt: TGTGCCAGCAGCGTAGAGGTAGGAGGACCCACGGCCTACGAGCAGTACTTC
abundance: few; d_gene: NA; v_gene: TRBV11-2; j_gene: TRBJ2-5; CDR3aa: CASSLIMLGGRETQYF; CDR3nt: TGTGCCAGCAGCTTAATTATGTTGGGGGGGCGGGAGACCCAGTACTTC
abundance: NA; d_gene: NA; v_gene: TRBV4-3; j_gene: TRBJ2-1; CDR3aa: CASSPEASWAYNEQFF; CDR3nt: TGCGCCAGCAGCCCCGAAGCCTCCTGGGCCTACAATGAGCAGTTCTTC
abundance: NA; d_gene: NA; v_gene: TRBV13; j_gene: TRBJ1-2; CDR3aa: CASSPGVVSPIWDSILYDGYTF; CDR3nt: TGTGCCAGCAGCCCCGGTGTAGTAAGCCCGATTTGGGACTCCATCTTATATGATGGCTACACCTTC
abundance: NA; d_gene: NA; v_gene: TRBV5-1; j_gene: TRBJ2-5; CDR3aa: CASRQSGRPETQYF; CDR3nt: TGCGCCAGCCGACAGTCTGGTCGTCCGGAGACCCAGTACTTC
abundance: few; d_gene: TRBD1; v_gene: TRBV29-1; j_gene: TRBJ1-2; CDR3aa: CSVDSKQGFGYGYTF; CDR3nt: TGCAGCGTTGATTCTAAACAGGGGTTCGGCTATGGCTACACCTTC
abundance: NA; d_gene: NA; v_gene: TRBV15; j_gene: TRBJ2-2; CDR3aa: CATSREQGGTGELFF; CDR3nt: TGTGCCACCAGCAGAGAGCAGGGAGGCACCGGGGAGCTGTTTTTT
abundance: few; d_gene: NA; v_gene: TRBV7-8; j_gene: TRBJ2-1; CDR3aa: CASSLLMAGGTSRNEQFF; CDR3nt: TGTGCCAGCAGCCTACTTATGGCAGGGGGGACGAGTCGAAATGAGCAGTTCTTC